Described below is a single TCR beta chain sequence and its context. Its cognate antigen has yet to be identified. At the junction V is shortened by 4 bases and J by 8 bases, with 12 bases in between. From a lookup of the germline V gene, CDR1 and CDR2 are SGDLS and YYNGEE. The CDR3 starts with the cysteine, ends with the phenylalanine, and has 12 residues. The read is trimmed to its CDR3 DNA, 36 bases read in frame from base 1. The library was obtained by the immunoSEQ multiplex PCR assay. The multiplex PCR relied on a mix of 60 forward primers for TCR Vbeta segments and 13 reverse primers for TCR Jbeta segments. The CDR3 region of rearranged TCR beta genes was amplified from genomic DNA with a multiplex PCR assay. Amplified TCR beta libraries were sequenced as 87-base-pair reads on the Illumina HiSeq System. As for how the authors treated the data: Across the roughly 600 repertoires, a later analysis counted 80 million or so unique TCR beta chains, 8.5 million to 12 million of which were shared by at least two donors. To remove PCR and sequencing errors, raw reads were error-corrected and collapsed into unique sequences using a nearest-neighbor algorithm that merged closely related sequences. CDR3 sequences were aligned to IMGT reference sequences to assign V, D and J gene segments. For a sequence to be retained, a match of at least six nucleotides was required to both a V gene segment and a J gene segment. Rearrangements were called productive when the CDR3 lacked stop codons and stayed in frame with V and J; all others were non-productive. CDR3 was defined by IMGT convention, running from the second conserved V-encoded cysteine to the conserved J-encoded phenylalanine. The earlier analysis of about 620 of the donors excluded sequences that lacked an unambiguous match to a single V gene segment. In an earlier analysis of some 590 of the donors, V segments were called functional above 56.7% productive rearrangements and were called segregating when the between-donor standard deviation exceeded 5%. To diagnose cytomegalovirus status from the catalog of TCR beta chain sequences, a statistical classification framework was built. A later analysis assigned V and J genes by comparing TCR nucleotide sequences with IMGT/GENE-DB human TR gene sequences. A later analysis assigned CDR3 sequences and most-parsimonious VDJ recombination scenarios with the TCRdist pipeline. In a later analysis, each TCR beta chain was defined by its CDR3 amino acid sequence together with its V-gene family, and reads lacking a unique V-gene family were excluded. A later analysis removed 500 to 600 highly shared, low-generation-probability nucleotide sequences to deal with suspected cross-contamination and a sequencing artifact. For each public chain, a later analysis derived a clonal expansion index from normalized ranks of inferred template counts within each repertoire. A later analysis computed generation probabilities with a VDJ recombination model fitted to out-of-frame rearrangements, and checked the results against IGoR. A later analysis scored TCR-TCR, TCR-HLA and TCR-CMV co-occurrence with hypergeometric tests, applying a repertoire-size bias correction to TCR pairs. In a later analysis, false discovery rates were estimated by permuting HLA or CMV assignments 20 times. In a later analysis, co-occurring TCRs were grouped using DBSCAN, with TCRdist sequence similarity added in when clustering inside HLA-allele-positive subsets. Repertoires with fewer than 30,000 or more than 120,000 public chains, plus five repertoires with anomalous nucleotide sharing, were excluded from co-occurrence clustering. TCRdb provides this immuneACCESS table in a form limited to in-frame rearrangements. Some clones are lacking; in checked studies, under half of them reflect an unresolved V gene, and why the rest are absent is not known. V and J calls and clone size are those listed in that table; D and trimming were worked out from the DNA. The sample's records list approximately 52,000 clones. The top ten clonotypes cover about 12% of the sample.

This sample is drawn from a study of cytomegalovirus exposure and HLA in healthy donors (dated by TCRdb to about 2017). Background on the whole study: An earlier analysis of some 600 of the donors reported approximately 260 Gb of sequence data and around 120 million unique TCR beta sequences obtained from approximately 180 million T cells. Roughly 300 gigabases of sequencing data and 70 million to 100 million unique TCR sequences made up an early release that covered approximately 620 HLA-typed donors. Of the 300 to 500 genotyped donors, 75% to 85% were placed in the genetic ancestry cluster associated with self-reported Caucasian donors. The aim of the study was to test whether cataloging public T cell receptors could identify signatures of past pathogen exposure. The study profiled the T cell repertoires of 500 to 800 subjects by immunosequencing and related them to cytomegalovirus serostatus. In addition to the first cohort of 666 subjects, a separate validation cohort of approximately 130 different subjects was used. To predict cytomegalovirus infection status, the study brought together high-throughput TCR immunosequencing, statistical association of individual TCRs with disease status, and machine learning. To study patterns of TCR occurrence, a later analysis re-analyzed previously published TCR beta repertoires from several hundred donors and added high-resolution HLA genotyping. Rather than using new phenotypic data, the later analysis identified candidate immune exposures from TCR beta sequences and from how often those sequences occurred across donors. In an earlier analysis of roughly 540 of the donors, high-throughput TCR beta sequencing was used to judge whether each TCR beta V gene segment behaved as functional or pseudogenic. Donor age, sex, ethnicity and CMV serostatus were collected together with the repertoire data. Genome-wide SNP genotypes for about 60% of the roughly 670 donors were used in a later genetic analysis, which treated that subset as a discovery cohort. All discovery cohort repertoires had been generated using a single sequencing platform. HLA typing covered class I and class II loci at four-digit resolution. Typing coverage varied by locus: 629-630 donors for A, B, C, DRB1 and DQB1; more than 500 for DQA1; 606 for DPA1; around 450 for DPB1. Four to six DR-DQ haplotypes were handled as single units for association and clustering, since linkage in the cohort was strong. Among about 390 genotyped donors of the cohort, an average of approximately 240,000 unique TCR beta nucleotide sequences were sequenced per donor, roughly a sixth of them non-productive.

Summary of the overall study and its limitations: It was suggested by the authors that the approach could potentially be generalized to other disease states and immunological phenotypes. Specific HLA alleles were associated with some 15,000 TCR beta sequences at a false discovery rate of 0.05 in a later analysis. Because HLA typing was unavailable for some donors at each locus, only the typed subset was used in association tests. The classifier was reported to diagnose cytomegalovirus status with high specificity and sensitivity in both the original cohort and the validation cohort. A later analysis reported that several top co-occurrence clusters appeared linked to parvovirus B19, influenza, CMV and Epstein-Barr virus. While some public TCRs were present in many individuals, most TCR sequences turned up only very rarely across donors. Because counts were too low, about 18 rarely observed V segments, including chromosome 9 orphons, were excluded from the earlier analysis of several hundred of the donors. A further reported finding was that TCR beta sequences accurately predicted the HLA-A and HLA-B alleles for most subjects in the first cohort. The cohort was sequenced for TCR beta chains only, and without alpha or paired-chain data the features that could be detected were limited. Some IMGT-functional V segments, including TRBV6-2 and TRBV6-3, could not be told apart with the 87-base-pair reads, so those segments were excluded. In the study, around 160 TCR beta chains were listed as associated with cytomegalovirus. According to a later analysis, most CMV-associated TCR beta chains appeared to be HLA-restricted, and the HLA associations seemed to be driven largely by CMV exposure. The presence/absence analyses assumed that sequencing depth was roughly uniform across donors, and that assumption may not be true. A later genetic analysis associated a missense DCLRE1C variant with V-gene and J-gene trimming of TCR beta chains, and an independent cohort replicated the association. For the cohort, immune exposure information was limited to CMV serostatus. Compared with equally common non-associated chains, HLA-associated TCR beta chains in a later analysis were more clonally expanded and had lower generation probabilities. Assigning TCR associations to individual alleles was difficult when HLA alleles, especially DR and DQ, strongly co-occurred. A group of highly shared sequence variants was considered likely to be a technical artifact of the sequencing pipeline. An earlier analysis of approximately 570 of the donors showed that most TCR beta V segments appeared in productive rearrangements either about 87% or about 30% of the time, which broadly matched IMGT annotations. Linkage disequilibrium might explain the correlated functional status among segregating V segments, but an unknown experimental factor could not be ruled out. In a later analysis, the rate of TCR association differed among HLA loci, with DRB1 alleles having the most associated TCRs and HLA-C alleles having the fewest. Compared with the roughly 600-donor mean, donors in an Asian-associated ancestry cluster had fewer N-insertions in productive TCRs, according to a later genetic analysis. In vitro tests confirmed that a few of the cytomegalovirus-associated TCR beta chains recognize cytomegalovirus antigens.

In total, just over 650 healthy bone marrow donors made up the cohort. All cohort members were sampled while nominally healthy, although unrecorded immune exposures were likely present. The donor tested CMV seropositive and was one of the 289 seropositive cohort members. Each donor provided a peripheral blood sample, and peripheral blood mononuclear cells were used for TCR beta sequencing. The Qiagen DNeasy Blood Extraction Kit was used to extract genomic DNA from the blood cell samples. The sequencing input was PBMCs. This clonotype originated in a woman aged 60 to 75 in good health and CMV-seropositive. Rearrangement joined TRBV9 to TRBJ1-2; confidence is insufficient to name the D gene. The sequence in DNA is TGTGCCAGCAGCCCCAGGAATCGGGGCTACACCTTC. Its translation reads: CASSPRNRGYTF.